The rows below give T cell receptor beta chains drawn from one sample of a study of cytomegalovirus exposure and HLA in healthy donors. Libraries were prepared by immunoSEQ multiplex PCR; TCRdb keeps only in-frame clonotypes and omits some of them. Among roughly 100,000 clones listed, about 13% were seen once. Sequenced sample: PBMCs. The receptors here all came from a man aged 35-49 years in good health and CMV-seropositive. Both conserved end residues are part of each CDR3. The D gene is left open where the match is weak. Size is omitted from some rows. Given values are once, few, many or a class for expanded clones.

TRBV7-2	TRBJ2-2	15	few	TRBD1	CASSSQGANTGELFF	TGTGCCAGCAGCTCTCAGGGGGCTAACACCGGGGAGCTGTTTTTT
TRBV19	TRBJ2-3	14	-	-	CASSMAVRRATQYF	TGTGCCAGTAGTATGGCTGTTAGGAGAGCTACGCAGTATTTT
TRBV25-1	TRBJ1-1	14	-	-	CASSEWRSNTEAFF	TGTGCCAGCAGTGAATGGAGGTCGAACACTGAAGCTTTCTTT
TRBV9	TRBJ2-1	16	few	TRBD2	CASSVALLAAYNEQFF	TGTGCCAGCAGCGTAGCATTGCTAGCGGCCTACAATGAGCAGTTCTTC
TRBV7-9	TRBJ1-3	15	few	TRBD1	CASSHIVTGGNTIYF	TGTGCCAGCAGCCATATCGTGACAGGGGGAAACACCATATATTTT
TRBV7-6	TRBJ1-3	15	few	-	CASSLARASGNTIYF	TGTGCCAGCAGCTTAGCGAGAGCATCTGGAAACACCATATATTTT
TRBV7-8	TRBJ2-1	12	-	TRBD2	CASIGAGAEQFF	TGTGCCAGTATAGGAGCGGGAGCTGAGCAGTTCTTC
TRBV4-1	TRBJ2-2	16	few	-	CASSQAGVVNTGELFF	TGCGCCAGCAGCCAAGCAGGGGTTGTCAACACCGGGGAGCTGTTTTTT
TRBV9	TRBJ2-1	15	few	-	CASSVGSAMRNEQFF	TGTGCCAGCAGCGTAGGTAGCGCGATGAGGAATGAGCAGTTCTTC
TRBV11-2	TRBJ2-5	14	-	-	CASSSTGAKETQYF	TGTGCCAGCAGCTCGACGGGAGCTAAAGAGACCCAGTACTTC
TRBV5-4	TRBJ1-4	12	few	TRBD1	CATRQGDEKLFF	TGTGCCACCAGACAGGGAGATGAAAAACTGTTTTTT
TRBV10-2	TRBJ2-5	12	few	-	CASSPRVETQYF	TGCGCCAGCAGTCCGCGGGTGGAGACCCAGTACTTC
TRBV7-9	TRBJ2-7	16	few	-	CASSLVSSVTAYEQYF	TGTGCCAGCAGCTTAGTGTCTAGCGTCACTGCCTACGAGCAGTACTTC
TRBV5-6	TRBJ1-1	16	-	TRBD1	CASSWGQGASGTEAFF	TGTGCCAGCAGCTGGGGACAGGGGGCTTCGGGCACTGAAGCTTTCTTT
TRBV18	TRBJ2-2	16	few	TRBD2	CASSPEAGVYTGELFF	TGTGCCAGCTCACCAGAGGCGGGAGTCTACACCGGGGAGCTGTTTTTT
TRBV28	TRBJ2-1	15	-	TRBD2	CASSQLAGGPNEQFF	TGTGCCAGCAGCCAACTAGCGGGAGGGCCTAATGAGCAGTTCTTC
TRBV14	TRBJ2-3	13	-	-	CASSPTTIDTQYF	TGTGCCAGCAGCCCCACTACGATCGATACGCAGTATTTT
TRBV4-3	TRBJ2-1	13	few	-	CASSQDFRGEQFF	TGCGCCAGCAGCCAAGATTTCCGAGGTGAGCAGTTCTTC
TRBV4-1	TRBJ2-3	18	-	TRBD2	CASSQSAGEAMGPDTQYF	TGCGCCAGCAGCCAATCAGCGGGAGAGGCGATGGGGCCAGATACGCAGTATTTT
TRBV2	TRBJ1-3	13	few	-	CATSRGGGNTIYF	TGTGCCACTAGTCGAGGGGGTGGAAACACCATATATTTT
TRBV5-1	TRBJ2-3	16	-	TRBD2	CASSSQGSGAGDTQYF	TGCGCCAGCAGCTCCCAGGGTAGCGGGGCGGGGGATACGCAGTATTTT
TRBV2	TRBJ2-2	15	-	TRBD1	CASTPRDRDTGELFF	TGTGCCAGCACACCAAGGGACAGGGACACCGGGGAGCTGTTTTTT
TRBV4-1	TRBJ1-2	12	few	-	CASSQAKGGYTF	TGCGCCAGCAGCCAAGCAAAGGGGGGCTACACCTTC
TRBV11-2	TRBJ2-2	15	few	TRBD2	CASSSVAGTAGELFF	TGTGCCAGCAGCTCAGTAGCGGGAACGGCCGGGGAGCTGTTTTTT
TRBV18	TRBJ2-7	14	few	TRBD2	CASSPRDYPYEQYF	TGTGCCAGCTCACCCCGGGACTACCCCTACGAGCAGTACTTC
TRBV6-1	TRBJ2-7	15	-	-	CASSEARASQSEQYF	TGTGCCAGCAGTGAAGCGAGAGCATCGCAAAGCGAGCAGTACTTC
TRBV20-1	TRBJ2-1	10	few	-	CSALHGEQFF	TGCAGTGCTCTTCACGGGGAGCAGTTCTTC
TRBV30	TRBJ2-7	12	few	TRBD2	CAGKSGSIEQYF	TGTGCCGGCAAAAGCGGGAGCATCGAGCAGTACTTC
TRBV15	TRBJ2-3	14	-	TRBD2	CATSRGTSSDTQYF	TGTGCCACCAGCAGAGGGACTAGCTCAGATACGCAGTATTTT
TRBV4-3	TRBJ1-3	16	-	TRBD1	CASSHRTGVYGNTIYF	TGCGCCAGCAGCCATAGGACAGGGGTCTATGGAAACACCATATATTTT
TRBV6-5	TRBJ2-7	13	few	-	CASSYQTRVEQYF	TGTGCCAGCAGTTACCAGACTAGAGTTGAGCAGTACTTC
TRBV14	TRBJ2-4	18	few	-	CASSQGVATGEFKNIQYF	TGTGCCAGCAGCCAAGGGGTAGCCACCGGGGAATTCAAAAACATTCAGTACTTC
TRBV4-1	TRBJ1-4	15	-	-	CASSQPGATNEKLFF	TGCGCCAGCAGCCAGCCGGGAGCAACTAATGAAAAACTGTTTTTT
TRBV5-4	TRBJ2-7	13	-	-	CASSLDLVVEQYF	TGTGCCAGCAGCTTGGATTTAGTGGTCGAGCAGTACTTC
TRBV7-2	TRBJ2-7	18	few	-	CASSVRGRERISSYEQYF	TGTGCCAGCAGCGTTAGGGGACGGGAGCGAATTAGCTCCTACGAGCAGTACTTC
TRBV20-1	TRBJ1-2	9	few	-	CSAQYGYTF	TGCAGTGCTCAGTATGGCTACACCTTC
TRBV5-1	TRBJ2-5	16	few	-	CASSLPNGDYQETQYF	TGCGCCAGCAGCTTACCGAACGGGGATTACCAAGAGACCCAGTACTTC
TRBV10-2	TRBJ2-7	14	few	-	CASVRQASSYEQYF	TGCGCCAGCGTAAGACAGGCGAGCTCCTACGAGCAGTACTTC
TRBV13	TRBJ1-1	14	few	-	CASSPRAPNTEAFF	TGTGCCAGCAGTCCTAGAGCTCCGAACACTGAAGCTTTCTTT
TRBV7-8	TRBJ1-4	14	-	-	CASSPRDSNEKLFF	TGTGCCAGCAGCCCCCGGGATTCTAATGAAAAACTGTTTTTT
TRBV7-9	TRBJ2-3	17	-	-	CASSFGAERLFRDTQYF	TGTGCCAGCAGCTTTGGTGCTGAGCGCCTCTTTCGGGATACGCAGTATTTT
TRBV6-5	TRBJ2-7	15	-	-	CASSYSGAANYEQYF	TGTGCCAGCAGTTACTCAGGGGCTGCAAACTACGAGCAGTACTTC
TRBV6-1	TRBJ1-1	14	-	-	CASSEVEEGTEAFF	TGTGCCAGCAGTGAAGTAGAGGAGGGGACTGAAGCTTTCTTT
TRBV7-7	TRBJ2-2	16	few	TRBD2	CASSSSSGRITGELFF	TGTGCTAGCAGCTCATCTAGCGGGAGGATCACCGGGGAGCTGTTTTTT